The next 8 T cell receptor beta chains were all read from a single sample in a study of shared clonotypes between healthy human individuals. The assay was immunoSEQ multiplex PCR, and TCRdb's table has in-frame clones only and misses some. The data contain about 110,000 clones, about 66% of them singletons. Sequenced material: memory CD8+ T cells sorted from blood. As to subset: CD45RO+ cells pooled with CCR7-negative TemRA cells. The source of these receptors is a woman between 25 and 40 years old in good health.

Here the CDR3 reads CASSLAGGYEQYF. The CDR3 DNA reads as TGTGCCAGCAGTTTAGCGGGAGGCTACGAGCAGTACTTC. The chain is built from TRBV27 and TRBJ2-7; 8 bases line up with TRBD2. CDR1 and CDR2 from the germline V gene are MNHEY and SMNVEV (reference sequence). This CDR3 region has 13 residues. Germline trimming cut 2 bases from V and 3 bases from J; bases unmatched to any gene: 0.

This clone was counted a few times. The rearrangement links TRBV5-1 to TRBJ2-5, with D perhaps TRBD2 (5 bases). V shed 3 bases and J shed 2 bases, with 5 bases lying between them. The CDR3 has 12 amino acids. Germline assignment: CDR1 SGHRS and CDR2 YFSETQ. The CDR3 DNA follows: TGCGCCAGCAGCTCGGGGCAAGAGACCCAGTACTTC. Residues: CASSSGQETQYF.

The rearrangement uses TRBV6-6 and TRBJ1-4; unclear D gene. Trimming left V 0 bases short and J 4 bases short, with 9 bases between. Germline-derived CDR1 and CDR2 are MNHNY and SVGAGI (reference sequence). The CDR3 is 15 residues long. CDR3 sequence reads: CASSYSIHVNEKLFF. CDR3 DNA: TGTGCCAGCAGTTACTCGATACACGTTAATGAAAAACTGTTTTTT.

The V and J genes are TRBV18 and TRBJ2-1; a possible D gene is TRBD1 (5 bases). The V gene lost 3 bases and the J gene lost 8 bases, with 14 bases spanning the gap. The CDR3 spans 14 residues. In germline, CDR1 is KGHSH, CDR2 LQKENI. CDR3: CASSPVRGRDEQFF. The CDR3 bases are TGTGCCAGCTCACCCGTAAGGGGTCGCGATGAGCAGTTCTTC.

V and J are TRBV4-2 and TRBJ2-7, with D perhaps given as TRBD1 or TRBD2 (5 bases each). V lost 10 bases to trimming and J lost 4 bases, with 11 bases between them. Germline values: CDR1 LGHNA, CDR2 YNFKEQ. CDR3 size: 11 residues. CDR3: CATWDGYEQYF. CDR3 bases: TGTGCCACCTGGGACGGGTACGAGCAGTACTTC.

CDR3 sequence (DNA): TGTGCCAGCAGCCCCGGGGGGACCCAGTACTTC. This gives the protein CASSPGGTQYF. The V gene is TRBV7-6, the J gene TRBJ2-5; possibly TRBD2 for D (6 bases). Looked up from germline, CDR1 is SGHVS and CDR2 is FNYEAQ. The V gene lost 5 bases and the J gene lost 7 bases, with 8 bases spanning the gap. This CDR3 has 11 amino acids.

This clone has a single count. The chain joins TRBV11-3 to TRBJ2-3; 10 bases map to TRBD2. Germline loops: CDR1 SGHNT, CDR2 YENEEA. The CDR3 is 16 amino acids. Unmatched junction bases numbered 14, after V lost 6 bases and J lost 8 bases. CDR3 sequence (DNA): TGTGCCAGCAGTCCCCGGGTAGCGGGAGGCTCAAGTACGCAGTATTTT. Its translation is CASSPRVAGGSSTQYF. The full variable domain, its missing parts supplied by reference TRBV11-3 and TRBJ2-3, is EAGVVQSPRYKIIEKKQPVAFWCNPISGHNTLYWYLQNLGQGPELLIRYENEEAVDDSQLPKDRFSAERLKGVDSTLKIQPAELGDSAVYLCASSPRVAGGSSTQYFGPGTRLTVL.

This clone was seen only a few times. The chain has TRBV7-9 and TRBJ2-2, with D perhaps given as TRBD1 or TRBD2 (5 bases each). The V gene lost 5 bases and the J gene lost 0 bases, with 13 bases spanning the gap. CDR1 and CDR2 (germline): SEHNR, FQNEAQ (reference sequence). This CDR3 is 16 amino acids long. CDR3 coding DNA: TGTGCCAGCAGCGGGCCGGGGCAGACGAACACCGGGGAGCTGTTTTTT. Encoded protein: CASSGPGQTNTGELFF.